A selection of T cell receptor beta chains follows, all from one sample in a study of CD8 T cells in ankylosing spondylitis. TCRdb recomputed calls from the 5' RACE reads with MiXCR, one row per CDR3 protein. The sample yields 300,000 to 400,000 distinct CDR3 sequences, approximately 20% seen once. Sequencing input: blood, either unsorted or a sorted T cell fraction (not recorded which). The receptor set was obtained from a male donor with ankylosing spondylitis or in good health (not recorded which). CDR3s include the opening cysteine and the closing phenylalanine or tryptophan. Each record gives: clone size, J gene, V gene, D gene, CDR3 DNA, CDR3 protein. D genes are given only for firm matches. Some rows mark clone size as missing; the rest say once, few, many or name a class of expanded clone.

abundance: few
j_gene: TRBJ2-7
v_gene: TRBV24-1
d_gene: .
CDR3nt: TGTGCCACCAGTGATTTCCCCGGGGACGGCCACTACGAGCAGTACTTC
CDR3aa: CATSDFPGDGHYEQYF

abundance: few
j_gene: TRBJ2-5
v_gene: TRBV7-9
d_gene: .
CDR3nt: TGTGCCAGCAGCTTCTCTGTCCAGGCGACCCAGTACTTC
CDR3aa: CASSFSVQATQYF

abundance: .
j_gene: TRBJ2-2
v_gene: TRBV12-3/TRBV12-4
d_gene: .
CDR3nt: TGTGCCAGCAGCCAGTTCGGGGAGCTGTTTTTT
CDR3aa: CASSQFGELFF

abundance: many
j_gene: TRBJ2-7
v_gene: TRBV28
d_gene: TRBD2
CDR3nt: TGTGCCAGCAGTTGGCTAGCGGGGGGCGCTGACCCCTACGAGCAGTACTTC
CDR3aa: CASSWLAGGADPYEQYF

abundance: .
j_gene: TRBJ2-2
v_gene: TRBV5-1
d_gene: .
CDR3nt: TGCGCCAGCAGGGGGACGGGGAACACCGGGGAGCTGTTTTTT
CDR3aa: CASRGTGNTGELFF

abundance: .
j_gene: TRBJ2-5
v_gene: TRBV6-1
d_gene: .
CDR3nt: TGTGCCAGCAGTGGTGGCAGCGAAGAGACCCAGTACTTC
CDR3aa: CASSGGSEETQYF

abundance: many
j_gene: TRBJ2-2
v_gene: TRBV25-1
d_gene: .
CDR3nt: TGTGCCAGCAGTGAATACGCGGGGGAGCTGTTTTTT
CDR3aa: CASSEYAGELFF

abundance: .
j_gene: TRBJ2-1
v_gene: TRBV4-2
d_gene: .
CDR3nt: TGTGCCAGCAGCCAAGATCCCGGAGCCCCCTACAATGAGCAGTTCTTC
CDR3aa: CASSQDPGAPYNEQFF

abundance: .
j_gene: TRBJ1-2
v_gene: TRBV6-5
d_gene: TRBD1
CDR3nt: TGTGCCAGCAGTTTTGACAGGGGCTATGGCTACACCTTC
CDR3aa: CASSFDRGYGYTF

abundance: .
j_gene: TRBJ2-5
v_gene: TRBV4-1
d_gene: .
CDR3nt: TGCGCCAGCAGCCTCCGGGTTACACAAGAGACCCAGTACTTC
CDR3aa: CASSLRVTQETQYF

abundance: few
j_gene: TRBJ1-1
v_gene: TRBV9
d_gene: .
CDR3nt: TGTGCCAGCAGCGCCCAATGGGGGGGCACTGAAGCTTTCTTT
CDR3aa: CASSAQWGGTEAFF

abundance: .
j_gene: TRBJ2-6
v_gene: TRBV3-1
d_gene: .
CDR3nt: TGTGCCAGCAGCCATCCTCCCCAGGGGTCTGCTGGGGCCAACGTCCTGACTTTC
CDR3aa: CASSHPPQGSAGANVLTF

abundance: .
j_gene: TRBJ1-1
v_gene: TRBV12-3/TRBV12-4
d_gene: .
CDR3nt: TGTGCCAGCAGTTCCCGGGCGGGGGGATACACTGAAGCTTTCTTT
CDR3aa: CASSSRAGGYTEAFF

abundance: .
j_gene: TRBJ2-1
v_gene: TRBV20-1
d_gene: .
CDR3nt: TGCAGTGCCCCTCCCAGTCCGGGAACCTACAATGAGCAGTTCTTC
CDR3aa: CSAPPSPGTYNEQFF

abundance: few
j_gene: TRBJ2-3
v_gene: TRBV28
d_gene: .
CDR3nt: TGTGCCAGCAGTTTATCTTCGGACGGCACAGATACGCAGTATTTT
CDR3aa: CASSLSSDGTDTQYF

abundance: few
j_gene: TRBJ1-4
v_gene: TRBV12-3/TRBV12-4
d_gene: TRBD1
CDR3nt: TGTGCCAGCAGTGTCGGGACAGTCAAACTGTTTTTT
CDR3aa: CASSVGTVKLFF

abundance: few
j_gene: TRBJ1-5
v_gene: TRBV12-3/TRBV12-4
d_gene: TRBD1
CDR3nt: TGTGCCAGCAGCCCTCGAGGGACAGGCAATCAGCCCCAGCATTTT
CDR3aa: CASSPRGTGNQPQHF

abundance: .
j_gene: TRBJ2-3
v_gene: TRBV11-3
d_gene: .
CDR3nt: TGTGCCAGCAGCTTAAGGGATGGGTTACATACGCAGTATTTT
CDR3aa: CASSLRDGLHTQYF

abundance: .
j_gene: TRBJ2-7
v_gene: TRBV29-1
d_gene: .
CDR3nt: TGCAGCGCGGGTTCGTCCTCCTACGAGCAGTACTTC
CDR3aa: CSAGSSSYEQYF

abundance: .
j_gene: TRBJ2-3
v_gene: TRBV29-1
d_gene: TRBD2
CDR3nt: TGCAGCGTTGAAGCAATCGGGGGGGACCACACAGATACGCAGTATTTT
CDR3aa: CSVEAIGGDHTDTQYF

abundance: few
j_gene: TRBJ2-1
v_gene: TRBV7-6
d_gene: TRBD1
CDR3nt: TGTGCCAGCAGCTTAGTCCGGGACAGGGGGTTCTCCTACAATGAGCAGTTCTTC
CDR3aa: CASSLVRDRGFSYNEQFF

abundance: .
j_gene: TRBJ2-5
v_gene: TRBV12-3/TRBV12-4
d_gene: .
CDR3nt: TGTGCCAGCCGGGCCCCCAGGGGGGGGGGACAAGAGACCCAGTACTTC
CDR3aa: CASRAPRGGGQETQYF